Each of the 12 T cell receptor beta chains below was sequenced from the same sample in a study of CD8 T cells in ankylosing spondylitis. TCRdb reprocessed the 5' RACE reads via MiXCR and lists one record per CDR3 protein. The data show some 250,000 distinct CDR3 sequences, over 8.5% seen once. Specimen: blood, either unsorted or a sorted T cell fraction (not recorded which). The receptors were gathered from a male donor with ankylosing spondylitis or in good health (not recorded which).

This clonotype was found many times. V gene TRBV7-9 combines with J gene TRBJ2-2, with unresolved D. There are 17 residues in the CDR3. V gave up 5 bases and J gave up 2 bases, with 18 bases separating them. Germline-derived CDR1 and CDR2 are SEHNR and FQNEAQ (reference sequence). The CDR3 here is CASSPPLSWDNTGELFF. CDR3 nucleotide sequence: TGTGCCAGCAGCCCACCCCTTTCGTGGGATAACACCGGGGAGCTGTTTTTT. Full variable domain (rest looked up from reference TRBV7-9 and TRBJ2-2): DTGVSQNPRHKITKRGQNVTFRCDPISEHNRLYWYRQTLGQGPEFLTYFQNEAQLEKSRLLSDRFSAERPKGSFSTLEIQRTEQGDSAMYLCASSPPLSWDNTGELFFGEGSRLTVL.

This clonotype occurred a few times. This chain uses TRBV7-6 with TRBJ2-5; D possibly corresponds to TRBD2 (7 bases). Trimming removed 4 bases from V and 3 bases from J, with 15 bases in between. Germline V lookup: CDR1 SGHVS, CDR2 FNYEAQ. The CDR3 length is 15 residues. The CDR3 nucleotides read TGTGCCAGCAGCTCATCCGGGGGGACAAAAGAGACCCAGTACTTC. Translating gives CASSSSGGTKETQYF.

This clonotype was detected many times. The chain carries TRBV3-1 and TRBJ2-5; D is undetermined. The CDR3 has 13 residues. CDR1 is LGHDT, CDR2 YNNKEL, per germline (reference sequence). V lost 4 bases and J lost 5, with 11 bases in between. The CDR3 protein is CASSLRLRETQYF. The CDR3 nucleotides read TGTGCCAGCAGCCTTCGACTCCGGGAGACCCAGTACTTC.

This clonotype was recorded many times. CDR3 coding DNA: TGTGCCACCAGCAGAGATAGGGACGGTAACACTGAAGCTTTCTTT. This translates into CATSRDRDGNTEAFF. The chain joins TRBV15 to TRBJ1-1; D may be TRBD1 (5 bases). Trimming shortened V by 0 bases and J by 2 bases, and 10 bases separated the two germline ends. The CDR3 length is 15 residues. Germline loops: CDR1 LNHNV, CDR2 YYDKDF (reference sequence).

This clonotype has a count of ten or more. The chain carries TRBV20-1 and TRBJ2-7, with D perhaps TRBD1 or TRBD2 (6 bases each). Germline values: CDR1 DFQATT, CDR2 SNEGSKA (reference sequence). This CDR3 comprises 13 residues. V was pared by 4 bases and J by 6 bases, with 16 bases between. This CDR3 reads CSAKNPGATEQYF. The CDR3 bases are TGCAGTGCTAAGAACCCGGGGGCCACCGAGCAGTACTTC.

This clonotype was detected many times. This rearrangement joins TRBV19 to TRBJ1-3, with D perhaps TRBD1 (5 bases). The germline CDR1 and CDR2 sequences are LNHDA and SQIVND (reference sequence). The CDR3 runs to 15 residues. V was trimmed by 6 bases and J by 0 bases, leaving 12 bases between them. CDR3 DNA: TGTGCCAGTAGCAGAGAGGGGCACTCTGGAAACACCATATATTTT. Residues: CASSREGHSGNTIYF.

Only a few counts were recorded for this clonotype. The junction departs from germline at one end; a sequencing error may be responsible. The J gene is TRBJ2-1, the V gene TRBV20-1; TRBD2 matches 10 bases. CDR1 is DFQATT, CDR2 SNEGSKA, per germline (reference sequence). This CDR3 has 12 residues. The CDR3 reads CSAHASGSPRLF. The CDR3 coding sequence is TGCAGTGCTCACGCTAGCGGGAGTCCCAGGCTCTTC.

This clonotype was found many times. The V call is TRBV4-3, the J call TRBJ2-2; D possibly corresponds to TRBD2 (6 bases). V was clipped by 0 bases and J by 6 bases, with 14 bases between them. This CDR3 spans 16 amino acids. CDR1 is LGHNA and CDR2 is YSLEER in the germline V gene. The CDR3 DNA sequence: TGCGCCAGCAGCCAAGAAGTTGTAGGAGGGGCCGGGGAGCTGTTTTTT. Amino acid sequence: CASSQEVVGGAGELFF.

This CDR3 reads CASSLGTGRSGNTIYF. CDR3 nucleotides: TGTGCCAGCAGCTTAGGCACAGGGAGGTCTGGAAACACCATATATTTT. V is TRBV7-2 and J is TRBJ1-3, with D possibly TRBD1 on 6 matching bases. V lost 1 base to trimming and J lost 1 base, with 11 bases between them. The CDR3 is 16 amino acids. The V gene's germline CDR1 is SGHTA and CDR2 FQGNSA.

Ten or more counts support this clonotype. The rearrangement joins TRBV20-1 to TRBJ1-4; possibly TRBD1 for D (6 bases). Germline V gives CDR1 DFQATT, CDR2 SNEGSKA (reference sequence). This CDR3 is 14 amino acids long. Trimming took 7 bases from V and 5 from J, leaving 17 bases between them. CDR3 residues: CSVRETGPNEKLFF. For the CDR3, the DNA is TGCAGTGTAAGAGAGACAGGACCGAATGAAAAACTGTTTTTT.

This clonotype appeared many times. The chain joins TRBV29-1 to TRBJ2-1; 11 bases fit TRBD2. This CDR3 region has 16 residues. Germline V lookup: CDR1 SQVTM, CDR2 ANQGSEA. The ends lost 3 bases at V and 7 bases at J; junction bases unmatched: 11. The CDR3 protein is CSVEELAGGPGNEQFF. The CDR3 DNA reads TGCAGCGTTGAGGAGTTAGCGGGAGGGCCGGGTAATGAGCAGTTCTTC.

This clonotype was observed many times. This sequence joins TRBV5-6 and TRBJ2-1, with TRBD2 as a possible D gene (5 bases). CDR1 is SGHDT and CDR2 is YYEEEE in the germline V gene. Between the trimmed V and J ends, which lost 0 bases and 3 bases, there was a span of 10 bases. The CDR3 is made up of 15 amino acids. The chain's CDR3 is CASSLAGSDYNEQFF. CDR3 nucleotides: TGTGCCAGCAGCTTGGCTGGTAGCGACTACAATGAGCAGTTCTTC.